Listed here are 7 T cell receptor beta chains from one sample, sequenced in a study of shared T cell receptors in the human thymus. Profiling relied on immunoSEQ multiplex PCR, and the TCRdb table lists in-frame clones only, not all of them. The sample carries under 700,000 clones, 75% to 80% recorded once. The sample was also reused in another study, on human thymus T cells.

Sequencing was performed on thymocytes. The receptors shown here come from a boy under two years old with a congenital heart defect.

The chain carries TRBV12-5 and TRBJ2-1; 7 bases map to TRBD2. The V and J ends lost 1 base and 5 bases, in that order; junction bases with no gene match: 11. From germline, CDR1 is LGHNT and CDR2 FRNRAP. The CDR3 loop spans 17 amino acids. The CDR3 sequence: CASGLGPEREKNNEQFF. CDR3 coding DNA: TGTGCTAGTGGTTTGGGACCAGAGCGGGAAAAAAACAATGAGCAGTTCTTC.

The rearrangement uses TRBV14 and TRBJ1-2, with 7 bases lining up with TRBD1. The CDR3 is 14 amino acids. The V gene end was trimmed by 0 bases and the J gene end by 8 bases; junction bases not matched to a gene: 6. CDR1 and CDR2 from the germline V gene are SGHDN and FVKESK. The CDR3 bases are TGTGCCAGCAGCCAAGAAGGACAGGCGGGGGGCTACACCTTC. It codes for CASSQEGQAGGYTF.

This chain joins TRBV29-1 and TRBJ2-4, with D maybe TRBD1 (5 bases). The CDR3 covers 11 residues. Trimming removed 4 bases from V and 8 bases from J, with 9 bases in between. The germline CDR1 and CDR2 sequences are SQVTM and ANQGSEA. In DNA, the CDR3 is TGCAGCGTTGGGGTCAGGGACATTCAGTACTTC. This sequence encodes CSVGVRDIQYF.

The chain joins TRBV7-2 to TRBJ2-7, with 8 bases fitting TRBD2. Germline assignment: CDR1 SGHTA and CDR2 FQGNSA. V shed 1 base and J 0 bases; nucleotides not matched to a gene: 8. The CDR3 runs 17 residues. Here the CDR3 DNA reads TGTGCCAGCAGCTTAGATTCGGCTAGCGGGTTCTCCTACGAGCAGTACTTC. Translating it yields CASSLDSASGFSYEQYF.

The V gene is TRBV5-6, the J gene TRBJ2-2; D gene uncertain. Germline V gene data show CDR1 as SGHDT and CDR2 as YYEEEE. The CDR3 totals 16 residues. Trimming cost V 2 bases and J 1 base, with 12 bases left between them. The CDR3 region has the DNA TGTGCCAGCAGCTTTATGGCAGGCGAGAACACCGGGGAGCTGTTTTTT. Its protein product is CASSFMAGENTGELFF.

As to this clone: The same CDR3 can be traced to other DNA sequences in this sample. The chain recombines TRBV5-1 with TRBJ2-1; D gene uncertain. The CDR3 contains 15 residues. V lost 0 bases and J 2 bases, leaving 9 bases between the germline ends. Germline V gives CDR1 SGHRS, CDR2 YFSETQ. The CDR3 DNA reads TGCGCCAGCAGCTTGGCGGTAGCAGCCTACAATGAGCAGTTCTTC. Translating gives CASSLAVAAYNEQFF.

This sequence joins TRBV30 and TRBJ2-1; 8 bases map to TRBD2. V lost 4 bases, J lost 10 bases, and 21 bases stayed unmatched. This CDR3 is built from 17 residues. Germline CDR1 and CDR2: GTSNPN and SVGIG (reference sequence). The CDR3 here is CAWTPTGGRPPGGEQFF. CDR3 nucleotide sequence: TGTGCCTGGACCCCTACGGGCGGGAGGCCTCCCGGGGGGGAGCAGTTCTTC. The full variable domain, its missing parts supplied by reference TRBV30 and TRBJ2-1, is SQTIHQWPATLVQPVGSPLSLECTVEGTSNPNLYWYRQAAGRGLQLLFYSVGIGQISSEVPQNLSASRPQDRQFILSSKKLLLSDSGFYLCAWTPTGGRPPGGEQFFGPGTRLTVL.